The clone carrying this T cell receptor beta chain was counted only a few times. This entry comes from a study of OX40 agonist ivuxolimab in advanced cancers. Study-level background: Eligibility admitted prior anti-PD-1, anti-PD-L1 or anti-CTLA-4 therapy; around 38% had some.

With 7 bases removed from V and 5 bases from J, the gap between germline ends came to 8 bases. The length of the CDR3 is 11 residues. Germline V lookup: CDR1 LNHDA, CDR2 SQIVND (reference sequence). Produced via immunoSEQ multiplex PCR; TCRdb's table is partial and in-frame only. Counted here are 60,000 or so clones, approximately 86% occurring once; the ten biggest clones make up 15% to 20%. This material consisted of CD4+ or CD8+ T cells sorted from blood, taken in a trial of the OX40 agonist ivuxolimab. The receptor comes from an adult with an advanced solid tumor such as melanoma, head and neck, liver or kidney cancer. V gene TRBV19 combines with J gene TRBJ1-2; D might be TRBD1 (5 bases). CDR3 coding DNA: TGTGCCAGTACCAAGGGGTATGGCTACACCTTC. Encoded protein: CASTKGYGYTF.